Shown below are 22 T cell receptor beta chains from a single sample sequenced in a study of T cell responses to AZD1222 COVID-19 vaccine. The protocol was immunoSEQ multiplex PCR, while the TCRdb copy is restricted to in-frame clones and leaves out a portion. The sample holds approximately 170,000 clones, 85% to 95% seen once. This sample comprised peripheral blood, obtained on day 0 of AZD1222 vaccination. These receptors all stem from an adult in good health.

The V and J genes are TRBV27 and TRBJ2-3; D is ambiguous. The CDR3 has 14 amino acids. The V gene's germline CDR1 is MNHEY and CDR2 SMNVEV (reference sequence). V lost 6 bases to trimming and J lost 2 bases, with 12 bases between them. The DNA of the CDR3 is TGTGCCAGCAGCCCCCTTCTCAACACAGATACGCAGTATTTT. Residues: CASSPLLNTDTQYF.

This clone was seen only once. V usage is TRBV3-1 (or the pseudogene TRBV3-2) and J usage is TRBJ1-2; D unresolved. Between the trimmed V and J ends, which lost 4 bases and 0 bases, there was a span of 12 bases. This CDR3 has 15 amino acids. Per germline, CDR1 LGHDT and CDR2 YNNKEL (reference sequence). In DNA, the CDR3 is TGTGCCAGCAGCCTGTCACTTTGGGCTAACTATGGCTACACCTTC. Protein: CASSLSLWANYGYTF.

The CDR3 protein is CASSQRGTGRDNEQFF. The CDR3 bases are TGCGCCAGCAGCCAAAGAGGGACAGGGCGTGACAATGAGCAGTTCTTC. The V call is TRBV4-1, the J call TRBJ2-1; TRBD1 matches at 9 bases. V lost 2 bases to trimming and J lost 5 bases; unmatched junction nucleotides: 7. The CDR3 has 16 residues. Germline V gene data show CDR1 as MGHRA and CDR2 as YSYEKL.

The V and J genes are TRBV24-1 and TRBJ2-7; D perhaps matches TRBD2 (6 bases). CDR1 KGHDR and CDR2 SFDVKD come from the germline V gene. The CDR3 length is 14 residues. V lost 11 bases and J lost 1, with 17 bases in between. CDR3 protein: CANAGTPSSYEQYF. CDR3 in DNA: TGTGCCAATGCCGGGACTCCTTCATCCTACGAGCAGTACTTC.

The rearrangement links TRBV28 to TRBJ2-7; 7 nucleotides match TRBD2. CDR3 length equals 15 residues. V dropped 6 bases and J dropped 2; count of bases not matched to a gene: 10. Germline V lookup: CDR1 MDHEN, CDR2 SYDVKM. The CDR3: CASREWDGTTYEQYF. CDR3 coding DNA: TGTGCCAGCAGGGAATGGGACGGGACTACCTACGAGCAGTACTTC.

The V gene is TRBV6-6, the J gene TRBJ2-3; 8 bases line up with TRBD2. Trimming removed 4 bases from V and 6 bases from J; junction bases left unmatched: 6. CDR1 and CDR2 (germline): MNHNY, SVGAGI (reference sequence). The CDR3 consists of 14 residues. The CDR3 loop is CASSSSGSQDTQYF. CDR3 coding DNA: TGTGCCAGCAGTTCGAGCGGGAGCCAGGATACGCAGTATTTT.

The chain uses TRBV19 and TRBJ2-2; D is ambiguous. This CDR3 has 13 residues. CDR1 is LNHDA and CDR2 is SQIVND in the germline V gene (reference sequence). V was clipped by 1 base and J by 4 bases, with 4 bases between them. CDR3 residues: CASSIAVTGELFF. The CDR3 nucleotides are TGTGCCAGTAGTATAGCGGTCACCGGGGAGCTGTTTTTT.

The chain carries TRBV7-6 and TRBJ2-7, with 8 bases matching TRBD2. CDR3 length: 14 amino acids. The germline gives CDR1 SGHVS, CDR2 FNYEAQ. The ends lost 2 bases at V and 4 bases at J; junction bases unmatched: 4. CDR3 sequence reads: CASSLYGRAYEQYF. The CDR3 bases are TGTGCCAGCAGCTTATACGGGAGGGCTTACGAGCAGTACTTC.

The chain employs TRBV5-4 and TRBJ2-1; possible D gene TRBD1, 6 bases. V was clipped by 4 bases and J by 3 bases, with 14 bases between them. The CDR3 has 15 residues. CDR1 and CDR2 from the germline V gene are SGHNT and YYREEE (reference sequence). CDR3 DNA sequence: TGTGCCAGCAGCACAGAGACAGGAAGCTACAATGAGCAGTTCTTC. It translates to CASSTETGSYNEQFF.

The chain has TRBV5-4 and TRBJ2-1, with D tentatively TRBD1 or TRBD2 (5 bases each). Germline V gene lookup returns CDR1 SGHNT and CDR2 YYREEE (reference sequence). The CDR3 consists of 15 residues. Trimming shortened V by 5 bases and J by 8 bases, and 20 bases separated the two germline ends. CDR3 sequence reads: CASRTVGPGLDEQFF. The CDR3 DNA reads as TGTGCCAGCAGGACGGTGGGGCCGGGGCTGGATGAGCAGTTCTTC.

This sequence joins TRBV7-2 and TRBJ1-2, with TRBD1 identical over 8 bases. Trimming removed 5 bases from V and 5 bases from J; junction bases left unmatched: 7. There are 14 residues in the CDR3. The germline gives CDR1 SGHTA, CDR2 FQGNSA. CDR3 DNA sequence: TGTGCCAGCAGCCTTGGGACAGGTGATTATGGCTACACCTTC. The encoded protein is CASSLGTGDYGYTF.

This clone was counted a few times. CDR3 nucleotides: TGTGCCTGGAACCAAGCAGGGTATAGCAATCAGCCCCAGCATTTT. Amino acid sequence: CAWNQAGYSNQPQHF. J is TRBJ1-5 and V is TRBV30, with D perhaps TRBD1 (5 bases). Trimming removed 4 bases at V and 0 bases at J, with 13 bases between. Germline V lookup: CDR1 GTSNPN, CDR2 SVGIG (reference sequence). The CDR3 is 15 amino acids.

In DNA, the CDR3 is TGTGCCATCAGCCAAGCGGGCAGGGCCAACATTCAGTACTTC. Its protein product is CAISQAGRANIQYF. The genes are TRBV10-3 and TRBJ2-4; weak D call: TRBD2 (6 bases). The V gene lost 6 bases and the J gene lost 7 bases, with 16 bases spanning the gap. The CDR3 is 14 residues long. CDR1 is ENHRY and CDR2 is SYGVKD in the germline V gene.

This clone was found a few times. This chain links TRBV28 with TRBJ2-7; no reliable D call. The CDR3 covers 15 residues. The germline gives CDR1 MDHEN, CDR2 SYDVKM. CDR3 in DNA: TGTCCTTACTTTGACCTTAAGCAAGATACCTACGAGCAGTACTTC. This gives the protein CPYFDLKQDTYEQYF.

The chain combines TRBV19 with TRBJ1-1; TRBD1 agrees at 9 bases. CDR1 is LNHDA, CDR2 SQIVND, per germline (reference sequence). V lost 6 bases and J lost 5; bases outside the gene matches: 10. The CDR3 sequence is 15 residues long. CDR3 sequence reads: CASSPPGQGSTEAFF. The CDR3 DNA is TGTGCCAGTAGCCCCCCGGGACAGGGATCGACTGAAGCTTTCTTT.

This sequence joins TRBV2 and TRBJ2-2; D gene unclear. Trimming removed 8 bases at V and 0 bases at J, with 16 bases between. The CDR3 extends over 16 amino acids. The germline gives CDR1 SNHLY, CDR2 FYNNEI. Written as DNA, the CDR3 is TGTGCCAGCCGGTCGGCAACATATTCGAACACCGGGGAGCTGTTTTTT. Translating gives CASRSATYSNTGELFF.

The chain's CDR3 is CASSDWTSNEQFF. CDR3 sequence (DNA): TGTGCCAGCAGTGATTGGACTAGCAATGAGCAGTTCTTC. The chain employs TRBV2 and TRBJ2-1, with 7 nucleotides matching TRBD2. CDR1 SNHLY and CDR2 FYNNEI come from the germline V gene. The CDR3 covers 13 residues. J was trimmed by 6 bases and V by 3 bases; bases with no gene match: 2.

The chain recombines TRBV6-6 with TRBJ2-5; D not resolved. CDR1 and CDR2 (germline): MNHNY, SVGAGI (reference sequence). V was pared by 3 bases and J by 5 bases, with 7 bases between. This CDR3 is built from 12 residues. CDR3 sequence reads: CASSYGRETQYF. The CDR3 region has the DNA TGTGCCAGCAGTTATGGTAGGGAGACCCAGTACTTC.

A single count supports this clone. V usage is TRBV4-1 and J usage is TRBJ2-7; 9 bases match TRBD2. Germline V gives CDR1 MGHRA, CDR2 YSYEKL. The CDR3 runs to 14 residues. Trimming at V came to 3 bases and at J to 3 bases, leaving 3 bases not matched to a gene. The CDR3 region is CASSQREGIYEQYF. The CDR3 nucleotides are TGCGCCAGCAGCCAGCGGGAGGGGATCTACGAGCAGTACTTC.

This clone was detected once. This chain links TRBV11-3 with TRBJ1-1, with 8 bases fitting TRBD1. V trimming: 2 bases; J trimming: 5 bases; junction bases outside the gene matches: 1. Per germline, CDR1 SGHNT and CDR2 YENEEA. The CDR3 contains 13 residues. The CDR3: CASSLTGGTEAFF. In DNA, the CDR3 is TGTGCCAGCAGCTTAACAGGGGGGACTGAAGCTTTCTTT.

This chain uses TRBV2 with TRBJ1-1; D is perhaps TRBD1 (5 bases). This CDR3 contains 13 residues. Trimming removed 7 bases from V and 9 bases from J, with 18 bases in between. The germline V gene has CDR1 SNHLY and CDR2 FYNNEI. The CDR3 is CASMGRGLAQAFF. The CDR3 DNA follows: TGTGCCAGCATGGGAAGGGGACTGGCACAAGCTTTCTTT.

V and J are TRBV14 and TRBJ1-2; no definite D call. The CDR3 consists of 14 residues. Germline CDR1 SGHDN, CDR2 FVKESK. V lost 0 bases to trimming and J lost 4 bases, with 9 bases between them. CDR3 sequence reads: CASSQDLRVYGYTF. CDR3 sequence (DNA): TGTGCCAGCAGCCAAGATCTTAGGGTCTATGGCTACACCTTC.